One and the same sample provided the 9 T cell receptor beta chains below, sequenced in a study of tumor-infiltrating lymphocytes in primary liver carcinoma. Making TCR beta cDNA involved approximately 0.5 ug total RNA and a constant-region primer. Three nested multiplex PCR rounds, a slightly modified ARM-PCR, produced the libraries for TCR beta. The study ran its first two PCR rounds for roughly 11 cycles each, using TRBV1-TRBV30 forward primers and a C-beta reverse primer. From the multiplex PCR reads, TCRdb called clonotypes with MiXCR, one entry per CDR3 protein. The table lists approximately 190,000 distinct CDR3 sequences, around four fifths of them singletons. Bulk tissue was left unsorted, and RNA and DNA were co-extracted from 20-30 mg of it. The source material was tumor tissue from primary liver carcinoma. The source of these receptors is a man in his forties with primary liver carcinoma and hepatitis B virus infection.

This clonotype has at least ten counts. V and J are TRBV30 and TRBJ1-1; TRBD1 might be the D (5 bases). The length of the CDR3 is 10 residues. V lost 5 bases and J lost 7, with 8 bases in between. The germline V gene encodes CDR1 GTSNPN and CDR2 SVGIG (reference sequence). The DNA of the CDR3 is TGTGCCTGGGGACATCTTGAAGCTTTCTTT. This gives the protein CAWGHLEAFF.

The chain links TRBV4-2 to TRBJ1-2, with a weak D call TRBD1 (6 bases). CDR1 is LGHNA and CDR2 is YNFKEQ in the germline V gene. The CDR3 is 18 amino acids. The CDR3 nucleotides are TGTACTAGCAGCCGAACGTCCAGGGGCGGGGGCGCGTCCTATGGCTACACCTTC. Amino acid sequence: CTSSRTSRGGGASYGYTF.

Points on this clonotype: The junction shows a germline mismatch at one end, possibly a read error. J is TRBJ2-5 and V is TRBV6-2 or TRBV6-3; D is possibly TRBD1 (6 bases). Germline V gene sequence: CDR1 MNHEY, CDR2 SVGEGT. CDR3 length: 15 residues. CDR3 in amino acids: CASSPEQGWQETQYF. CDR3 nucleotide sequence: TGTGCCAGCAGTCCGGAACAGGGATGGCAAGAGACGCAGTACTTC.

As for this clonotype: At one boundary the junction diverges from the germline segment, which might be a read error. The chain recombines TRBV6-5 with TRBJ2-7; D possibly corresponds to TRBD2 (5 bases). Germline values: CDR1 MNHEY, CDR2 SVGAGI. The CDR3 has 14 amino acids. CDR3 region: CASRSGFLEYEQYF. CDR3 DNA: TGTGCCAGCCGGAGCGGTTTTCTGGAATACGAGCAATACTTC.

About this clonotype itself: One end of the junction does not line up with germline, which may come from a read error. The rearrangement uses TRBV5-4 and TRBJ2-7; D unresolved. This CDR3 comprises 15 residues. CDR1 SGHNT and CDR2 YYREEE come from the germline V gene (reference sequence). CDR3 sequence (DNA): TGTGCCAGCAGATCCAAAGACGGATTCTCCTACGAACAGTACTTC. It translates to CASRSKDGFSYEQYF.

This rearrangement joins TRBV5-4 to TRBJ2-2; tentative D call: TRBD1 (6 bases). Germline V CDR1 and CDR2: SGHNT, YYREEE (reference sequence). The CDR3 has 14 residues. V was pared by 5 bases and J by 16 bases, with 24 bases between. CDR3 in amino acids: CASRPGANTGDPFF. In DNA form, the CDR3 reads TGTGCCAGCAGGCCAGGGGCGAACACCGGGGATCCGTTTTTT.

The CDR3 sequence: CANNQEGYRNTIYF. The CDR3 region has the DNA TGCGCCAACAACCAAGAGGGGTATAGAAACACCATATATTTT. The rearrangement uses TRBV4-3 and TRBJ1-3; weak D call: TRBD1 (5 bases). Trimming shortened V by 10 bases and J by 5 bases, and 18 bases separated the two germline ends. CDR1 and CDR2 (germline): LGHNA, YSLEER. The CDR3 contains 14 residues.

In the case of this clonotype: The junction differs from germline at one of its ends, possibly a read error. This chain links TRBV11-3 with TRBJ2-3; 7 bases align to TRBD2. Germline loops: CDR1 SGHNT, CDR2 YENEEA. CDR3 length: 16 amino acids. The CDR3 reads CASSLDGGSITDMQYF. In DNA, the CDR3 is TGTGCTAGCAGCTTAGACGGCGGGAGTATAACAGATATGCAGTATTTT. Together with reference TRBV11-3 and TRBJ2-3, the CDR3 gives the full variable domain: EAGVVQSPRYKIIEKKQPVAFWCNPISGHNTLYWYLQNLGQGPELLIRYENEEAVDDSQLPKDRFSAERLKGVDSTLKIQPAELGDSAVYLCASSLDGGSITDMQYFGPGTRLTVL.

This clonotype came up once. A read error may explain this, as a much larger clone is one base away. The chain links TRBV7-9 to TRBJ1-4; D unclear. The CDR3 consists of 14 residues. CDR1 and CDR2 from the germline V gene are SEHNR and FQNEAQ (reference sequence). Here the CDR3 reads CVSSQVETNEKLFF. For the CDR3, the DNA is TGTGTCAGCAGCCAAGTAGAGACTAATGAAAAACTGTTTTTT. Drawing the rest from reference TRBV7-9 and TRBJ1-4, the complete variable domain is DTGVSQNPRHKITKRGQNVTFRCDPISEHNRLYWYRQTLGQGPEFLTYFQNEAQLEKSRLLSDRFSAERPKGSFSTLEIQRTEQGDSAMYLCVSSQVETNEKLFFGSGTQLSVL.